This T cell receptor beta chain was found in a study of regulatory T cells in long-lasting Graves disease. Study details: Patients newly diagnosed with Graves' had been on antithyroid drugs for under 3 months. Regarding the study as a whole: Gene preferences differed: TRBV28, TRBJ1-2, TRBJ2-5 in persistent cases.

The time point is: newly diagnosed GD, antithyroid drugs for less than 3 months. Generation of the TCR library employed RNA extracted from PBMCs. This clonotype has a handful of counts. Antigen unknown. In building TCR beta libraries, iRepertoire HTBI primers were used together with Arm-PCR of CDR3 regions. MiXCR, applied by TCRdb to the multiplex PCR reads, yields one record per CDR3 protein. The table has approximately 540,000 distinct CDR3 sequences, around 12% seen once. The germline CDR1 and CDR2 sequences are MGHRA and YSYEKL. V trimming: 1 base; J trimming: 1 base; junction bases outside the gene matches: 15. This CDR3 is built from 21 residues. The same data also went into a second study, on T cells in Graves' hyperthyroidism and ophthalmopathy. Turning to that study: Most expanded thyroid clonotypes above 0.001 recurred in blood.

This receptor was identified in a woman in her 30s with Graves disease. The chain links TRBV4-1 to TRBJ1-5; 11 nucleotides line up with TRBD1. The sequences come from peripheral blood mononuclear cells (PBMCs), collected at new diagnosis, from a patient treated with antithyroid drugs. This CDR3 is CASSQGMGSDRGRSSNQPQHF. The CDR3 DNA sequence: TGCGCCAGCAGCCAAGGGATGGGCTCGGACAGGGGGCGCTCAAGCAATCAGCCCCAGCATTTT.